A selection of T cell receptor beta chains follows, all from one sample in a study of T cell changes during pregnancy in multiple sclerosis. Profiling relied on immunoSEQ multiplex PCR, and the TCRdb table lists in-frame clones only, not all of them. The table lists about 83,000 clones, roughly 96% of them singletons, with more than 0.85% in the top ten. The sample in question was peripheral blood, obtained in the second trimester of pregnancy. The receptors were gathered from a female donor with multiple sclerosis, enrolled in a pregnancy study. Both conserved end residues are part of each CDR3. A D gene is named only where the DNA matches it firmly. Where a row states a size, it is once, few, many or the class of an expanded clone; other rows omit it.

J gene: TRBJ1-1
D gene: TRBD1
V gene: TRBV12-5
clone size: -
CDR3 protein: CASGRDSLNTEAFF
CDR3 DNA: TGTGCTAGTGGCAGGGACAGCCTGAACACTGAAGCTTTCTTT

J gene: TRBJ2-3
D gene: TRBD2
V gene: TRBV19
clone size: -
CDR3 protein: CASSPLLAGKGDTQYF
CDR3 DNA: TGTGCCAGTAGTCCCCTTCTAGCGGGAAAGGGAGATACGCAGTATTTT

J gene: TRBJ1-1
D gene: TRBD1
V gene: TRBV5-5
clone size: -
CDR3 protein: CASSFGQGTQNTEAFF
CDR3 DNA: TGTGCCAGCAGCTTCGGACAGGGGACCCAGAACACTGAAGCTTTCTTT

J gene: TRBJ2-5
D gene: TRBD2
V gene: TRBV6-1
clone size: -
CDR3 protein: CASSQTWGGETQYF
CDR3 DNA: TGTGCCAGCTCGCAGACGTGGGGGGGAGAGACCCAGTACTTC

J gene: TRBJ2-1
D gene: -
V gene: TRBV14
clone size: -
CDR3 protein: CASSQGGPRVEQFF
CDR3 DNA: TGTGCCAGCAGCCAGGGTGGGCCGAGGGTAGAGCAGTTCTTC

J gene: TRBJ2-7
D gene: TRBD2
V gene: TRBV7-7
clone size: -
CDR3 protein: CASSLGTGGSEQYF
CDR3 DNA: TGTGCCAGCAGCTTAGGCACGGGAGGAAGCGAGCAGTACTTC

J gene: TRBJ2-3
D gene: TRBD2
V gene: TRBV6-1
clone size: -
CDR3 protein: CASSETVLAALTDTQYF
CDR3 DNA: TGTGCCAGCAGTGAAACCGTACTAGCGGCCCTCACAGATACGCAGTATTTT

J gene: TRBJ2-2
D gene: TRBD2
V gene: TRBV19
clone size: -
CDR3 protein: CASSMLAGGPVGELFF
CDR3 DNA: TGTGCCAGTAGTATGCTAGCGGGAGGGCCGGTAGGGGAGCTGTTTTTT

J gene: TRBJ2-1
D gene: TRBD2
V gene: TRBV28
clone size: -
CDR3 protein: CASTTLAGVLLSEQFF
CDR3 DNA: TGTGCCAGCACCACCCTAGCGGGAGTCCTCCTAAGTGAGCAGTTCTTC

J gene: TRBJ2-2
D gene: -
V gene: TRBV9
clone size: -
CDR3 protein: CASSVTRLNTGELFF
CDR3 DNA: TGTGCCAGCAGCGTAACGCGGCTAAACACCGGGGAGCTGTTTTTT

J gene: TRBJ1-4
D gene: -
V gene: TRBV2
clone size: -
CDR3 protein: CASSDGEANEKLFF
CDR3 DNA: TGTGCCAGCAGTGATGGTGAGGCTAATGAAAAACTGTTTTTT

J gene: TRBJ2-3
D gene: -
V gene: TRBV5-5
clone size: -
CDR3 protein: CASSSPGDTQYF
CDR3 DNA: TGTGCCAGCAGCTCCCCGGGGGATACGCAGTATTTT

J gene: TRBJ1-2
D gene: -
V gene: TRBV5-4
clone size: -
CDR3 protein: CASSYRQEYGYTF
CDR3 DNA: TGTGCCAGCAGCTATAGACAGGAATATGGCTACACCTTC

J gene: TRBJ2-5
D gene: TRBD1
V gene: TRBV27
clone size: -
CDR3 protein: CASSSWTGVRETQYF
CDR3 DNA: TGTGCCAGCAGTTCATGGACAGGGGTCAGAGAGACCCAGTACTTC

J gene: TRBJ2-4
D gene: -
V gene: TRBV27
clone size: -
CDR3 protein: CASSSGGWGNIQYF
CDR3 DNA: TGTGCCAGCAGTTCTGGGGGCTGGGGAAACATTCAGTACTTC

J gene: TRBJ1-1
D gene: TRBD1
V gene: TRBV30
clone size: once
CDR3 protein: CAWSTQGVNEAFF
CDR3 DNA: TGTGCCTGGAGTACGCAGGGGGTTAATGAAGCTTTCTTT